This TCR beta chain was obtained from a study of early stage breast cancer tumors. Germline CDR1 MNHNY, CDR2 SVGAGI (reference sequence). CDR3 length: 16 residues. The ends lost 0 bases at V and 4 bases at J; junction bases unmatched: 4. Profiling relied on immunoSEQ multiplex PCR, and the TCRdb table lists in-frame clones only, not all of them. The data contain tens of thousands of clones, roughly 84% of them seen just once; the ten biggest clones take up approximately 3.7%. The sequenced sample consisted of blood. This chain joins TRBV6-6 and TRBJ2-1; 9 nucleotides agree with TRBD2. The origin of this receptor is a person aged 60 to 70 with breast cancer. Here the CDR3 DNA reads TGTGCCAGCAGTTACTCTTGGCGGGAGGGGTACAATGAGCAGTTCTTC. The encoded protein is CASSYSWREGYNEQFF.